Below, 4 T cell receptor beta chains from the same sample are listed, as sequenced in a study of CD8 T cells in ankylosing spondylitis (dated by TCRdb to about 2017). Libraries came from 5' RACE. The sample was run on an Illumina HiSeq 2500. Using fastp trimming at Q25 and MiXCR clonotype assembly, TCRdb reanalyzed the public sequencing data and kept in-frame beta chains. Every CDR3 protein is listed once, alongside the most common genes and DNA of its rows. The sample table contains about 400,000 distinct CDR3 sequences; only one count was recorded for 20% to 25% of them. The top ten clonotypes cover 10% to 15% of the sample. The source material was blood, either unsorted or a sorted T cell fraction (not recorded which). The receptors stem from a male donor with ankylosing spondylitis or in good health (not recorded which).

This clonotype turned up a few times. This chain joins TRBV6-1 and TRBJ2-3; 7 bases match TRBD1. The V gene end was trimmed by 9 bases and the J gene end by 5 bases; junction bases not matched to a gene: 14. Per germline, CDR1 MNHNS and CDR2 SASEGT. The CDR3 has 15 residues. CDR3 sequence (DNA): TGTGCCAGTAAGATAGGGGCAGGGGGAATAGATACGCAGTATTTT. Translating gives CASKIGAGGIDTQYF.

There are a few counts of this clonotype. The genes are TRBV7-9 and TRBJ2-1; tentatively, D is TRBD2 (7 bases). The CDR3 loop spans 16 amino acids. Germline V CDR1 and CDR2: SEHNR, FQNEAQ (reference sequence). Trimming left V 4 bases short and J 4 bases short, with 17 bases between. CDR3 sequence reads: CASSYLAGAHYNEQFF. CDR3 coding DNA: TGTGCCAGCAGCTACCTTGCGGGGGCTCATTACAATGAGCAGTTCTTC.

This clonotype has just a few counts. The CDR3 reads CSARGLAWETQYF. In DNA, the CDR3 is TGCAGTGCTAGGGGACTAGCTTGGGAGACCCAGTACTTC. The rearrangement joins TRBV20-1 to TRBJ2-5; 9 nucleotides match TRBD2. Germline values: CDR1 DFQATT, CDR2 SNEGSKA (reference sequence). The CDR3 sequence is 13 residues long. J was trimmed by 5 bases and V by 3 bases; bases with no gene match: 4.

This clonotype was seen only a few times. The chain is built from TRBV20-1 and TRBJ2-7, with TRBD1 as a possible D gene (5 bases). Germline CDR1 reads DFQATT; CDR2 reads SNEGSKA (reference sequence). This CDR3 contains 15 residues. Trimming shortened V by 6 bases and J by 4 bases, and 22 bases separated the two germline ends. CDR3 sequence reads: CSALPGHQDLYEQYF. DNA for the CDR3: TGCAGTGCACTCCCTGGACACCAAGACCTATACGAGCAGTACTTC.